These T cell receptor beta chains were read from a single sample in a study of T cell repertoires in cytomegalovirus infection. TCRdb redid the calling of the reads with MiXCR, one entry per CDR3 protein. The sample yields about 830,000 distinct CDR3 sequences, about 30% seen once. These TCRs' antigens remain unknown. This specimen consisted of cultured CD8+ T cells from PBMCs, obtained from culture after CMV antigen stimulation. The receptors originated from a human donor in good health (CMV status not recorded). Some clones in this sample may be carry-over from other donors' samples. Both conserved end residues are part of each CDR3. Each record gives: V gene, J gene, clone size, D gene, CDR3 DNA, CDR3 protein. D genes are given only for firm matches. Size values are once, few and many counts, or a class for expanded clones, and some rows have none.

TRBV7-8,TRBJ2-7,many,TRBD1,TGTGCCAGCAGCTTAGTCGGGACAGGCTTCTACGAGCAGTACTTC,CASSLVGTGFYEQYF
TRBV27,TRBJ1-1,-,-,TGTGCCAGCAGTTTCCAGGGAGATAGAAGCACTGAAGCTTTCTTT,CASSFQGDRSTEAFF
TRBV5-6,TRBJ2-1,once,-,TGTGCCAGCAGCTTCCCCGTCAATGACCAAGAGACCCAGTTCTTC,CASSFPVNDQETQFF
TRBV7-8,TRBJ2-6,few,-,TGTGCCAGCAGCTTCGAGCGACCCTCTGGGGCCAACGTCCTGACTTTC,CASSFERPSGANVLTF
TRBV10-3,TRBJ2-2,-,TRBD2,TGTGCCATCAGCGCCCAGAGCGGGGGGATCACCGGGGAGCTGTTTTTT,CAISAQSGGITGELFF
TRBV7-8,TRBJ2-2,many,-,TGTGCCAGCAGCTTAGACACCTACACCGGGGAGCTGTTTTTT,CASSLDTYTGELFF
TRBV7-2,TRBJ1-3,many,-,TGTGCCAGCAGCTTGGACAGTTTCTCTGGAAACACCATATATTTT,CASSLDSFSGNTIYF
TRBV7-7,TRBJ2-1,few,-,TGTGCTAGCAGCTTGGGGGAGGATAGCAATGAGCAGTTCTTC,CASSLGEDSNEQFF
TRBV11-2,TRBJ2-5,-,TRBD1,TGTGCCAGCAGCTCCCCGGACAGGGGTCAAGAGACCCAGTACTTC,CASSSPDRGQETQYF
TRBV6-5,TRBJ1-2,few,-,TGTGCCAGCAGGCACGGATACTATGGCTACACCTTC,CASRHGYYGYTF
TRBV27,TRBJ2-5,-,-,TGTGCCAGCAGTTTAGGGACGACAGGTTGGGAGACCCAGTACTTC,CASSLGTTGWETQYF
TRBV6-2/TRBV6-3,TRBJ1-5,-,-,TGTGCCAGCAGCCCTTCGGGGAAGGGACATTCCCAGCATTTT,CASSPSGKGHSQHF
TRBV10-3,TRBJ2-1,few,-,TGTGCCATCAGTGAGAAAAAAGGCCCGGACAATGAGCAGTTCTTC,CAISEKKGPDNEQFF
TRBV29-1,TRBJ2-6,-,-,TGCAGCGTTGGGGGGGGCGGAATTAGCTCTGGGGCCAACGTCCTGACTTTC,CSVGGGGISSGANVLTF
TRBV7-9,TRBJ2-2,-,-,TGTGCCAGCAGCTTAGGTCGATCCTTGGACACCGGGGAGCTGTTTTTT,CASSLGRSLDTGELFF
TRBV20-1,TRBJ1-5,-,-,TGCAGTGCTAGAGACGGGATGGGGACCTCAGGGGGCAATCAGCCCCAGCATTTT,CSARDGMGTSGGNQPQHF
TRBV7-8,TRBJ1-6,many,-,TGTGCCAGCAGCTTTTTACATTCACCACCCCTCCACTTT,CASSFLHSPPLHF
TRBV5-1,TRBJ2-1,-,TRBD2,TGCGCCAGCAGCGGAGCGGGGGGGTTGTACAATGAGCAGTTCTTC,CASSGAGGLYNEQFF
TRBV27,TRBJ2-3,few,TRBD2,TGTGCCAGCAGTTTATGGGGACTAGCGGGACGCACAGATACGCAGTATTTT,CASSLWGLAGRTDTQYF
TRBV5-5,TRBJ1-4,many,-,TGTGCCAGCAGCGGGACACCTGCAACTAATGAAAAACTGTTTTTT,CASSGTPATNEKLFF
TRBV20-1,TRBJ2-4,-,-,TGCAGTGTTAGCTATATGGGGAAAGGAAACATTCAGTACTTC,CSVSYMGKGNIQYF
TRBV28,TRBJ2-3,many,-,TGTGCCAGCAGTTTACGGTCGGCCCCCACAGATACGCAGTATTTT,CASSLRSAPTDTQYF
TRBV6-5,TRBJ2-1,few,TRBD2,TGTGCCAGCAGTTACTCACTAGCGGGGGGGCCGGATGGGTCCTACAATGAGCAGTTCTTC,CASSYSLAGGPDGSYNEQFF
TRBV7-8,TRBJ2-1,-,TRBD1,TGTGCCAGCAGCCCTCGACAGGGGGGCCTCGAGCAGTTCTTC,CASSPRQGGLEQFF
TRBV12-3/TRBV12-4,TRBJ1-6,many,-,TGTGCCAGCAGTTTAGACACCTGGGAGGCCTATAATTCACCCCTCCACTTT,CASSLDTWEAYNSPLHF
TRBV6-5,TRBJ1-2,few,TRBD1,TGTGCCAGCAGTTATTCTGCTCCGGGGGACAGGGGAAACTATGGCTACACCTTC,CASSYSAPGDRGNYGYTF
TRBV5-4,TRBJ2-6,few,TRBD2,TGTGCCAGCAGCCCAACTAGCGGCTACTCTGGGGCCAACGTCCTGACTTTC,CASSPTSGYSGANVLTF
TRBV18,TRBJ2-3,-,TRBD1,TGTGCCAGCTCACCCGACGGACAGGGGGCAGATACGCAGTATTTT,CASSPDGQGADTQYF
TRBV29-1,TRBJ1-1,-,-,TGCAGCGCTGAGGACCTCAAAGGCCCTGAAGCTTTCTTT,CSAEDLKGPEAFF
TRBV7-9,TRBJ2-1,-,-,TGTGCCAGCAGCTTAACTTTGTCGGCCTACAATGAGCAGTTCTTC,CASSLTLSAYNEQFF
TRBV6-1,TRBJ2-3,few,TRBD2,TGTGCCAGCCGACTAGCGGGGGGCCACACAGATACGCAGTATTTT,CASRLAGGHTDTQYF
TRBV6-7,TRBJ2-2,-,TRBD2,TGTGCCAGCAGTTACTCGACGCTAGCGGGGTTTACCGGGGAGCTGTTTTTT,CASSYSTLAGFTGELFF